This T cell receptor beta chain was sequenced in a study of blood T cell repertoires in COVID-19. Authors' processing steps: For nucleated cells, counts were estimated from reference gene primer amplification. TCRdb keeps only in-frame clones here, not all; method: immunoSEQ multiplex PCR. That table is the source of V, J and clone size, and D and trimming were worked out from the DNA. The table has some 65,000 clones, roughly 90% seen once. CDR3 length: 16 amino acids. Trimming removed 1 base from V and 0 bases from J, with 10 bases in between. CDR1 and CDR2 (germline): SEHNR, FQNEAQ (reference sequence).

Sequenced sample: peripheral blood. The chain recombines TRBV7-9 with TRBJ1-3; D gene uncertain. The clonotype originates from a man aged 55-75 years with acute or convalescent COVID-19. The CDR3 DNA is TGTGCCAGCAGCTTAGGCAGCCTAGCCTCTGGAAACACCATATATTTT. The encoded protein is CASSLGSLASGNTIYF.